This entry concerns a single T cell receptor (beta chain). Per the authors' pipeline: The authors estimated nucleated cell counts from reference gene primer amplification. The data were produced by immunoSEQ multiplex PCR, yet TCRdb's version contains in-frame clones alone and is incomplete. For V, J and clone size, that table is used; D and trimming come from the DNA. Of 120,000 or so clones listed, around 80% are singletons. The data stem from a study of blood T cell repertoires in COVID-19. Background on the study: Samples representing acute and convalescent COVID-19 were sourced from the United States, Italy and Spain. Sources were T cells, B-cell-depleted T cells, or PBMCs; the material itself was cDNA or gDNA.

The source material was peripheral blood. The sequence came from a woman older than 75 with acute or convalescent COVID-19.

The chain's CDR3 is CASSPPGQGGGYTF. CDR3 nucleotide sequence: TGTGCCAGCAGTCCTCCGGGACAGGGGGGCGGCTACACCTTC. The chain couples TRBV28 to TRBJ1-2; 11 bases agree with TRBD1. V dropped 5 bases and J dropped 8; count of bases not matched to a gene: 7. The length of the CDR3 is 14 residues. Per the germline V gene, CDR1 is MDHEN and CDR2 is SYDVKM.